The 9 T cell receptor beta chains below come from one sample, sequenced in a study of T cells in Graves' hyperthyroidism and ophthalmopathy. Template material for amplifying TCR beta CDR3 regions consisted of RNA transcripts. Using the HTBI primer set, a first-round RT-PCR was run on the TCR CDR3. TCRdb ran MiXCR on the multiplex PCR reads and lists one entry per CDR3 protein. The repertoire has about 510,000 distinct CDR3 sequences, around 13% of them found once; the top ten carry approximately 15%. Sequencing was done on a sample of blood. The receptors come from a woman aged 40 to 50 with Graves' hyperthyroidism.

This clonotype was seen ten or more times. The chain carries TRBV27 and TRBJ2-1; perhaps TRBD2 as D (7 bases). Germline CDR1 MNHEY, CDR2 SMNVEV (reference sequence). The CDR3 contains 17 residues. Trimming took off 5 bases at V and 5 bases at J, with 22 bases between the two ends. The CDR3 protein is CASSTLHTRGRDNEQFF. As DNA, the CDR3 is TGTGCCAGCAGTACCTTACACACTAGGGGGAGGGACAATGAGCAGTTCTTC.

This clonotype has at least ten counts. V is TRBV12-3 or TRBV12-4 and J is TRBJ1-2; 8 positions match TRBD1. CDR3 size: 15 residues. The V segment lost 4 bases and the J segment 4 bases; nucleotides outside the gene matches: 8. The CDR3 DNA is TGTGCCAGCAGTTGGCCCAGGGGGCTCAGCTATGGCTACACCTTC. This gives the protein CASSWPRGLSYGYTF.

This clonotype has more than one count but fewer than ten. The chain combines TRBV7-9 with TRBJ2-2; perhaps TRBD2 as D (6 bases). CDR1 is SEHNR, CDR2 FQNEAQ, per germline (reference sequence). CDR3 length: 14 amino acids. V was pared by 0 bases and J by 7 bases, with 9 bases between. DNA of the CDR3: TGTGCCAGCAGCTTAGCGGGAGGAATCGGGGAGCTGTTTTTT. It codes for CASSLAGGIGELFF.

Many counts were recorded for this clonotype. The rearrangement joins TRBV2 to TRBJ1-5; D is possibly TRBD1 (5 bases). The germline V and J ends were trimmed by 8 bases and 6 bases, with 14 bases remaining between them. This CDR3 has 13 amino acids. Germline-derived CDR1 and CDR2 are SNHLY and FYNNEI. This CDR3 is CASQPSGSQPQHF. In nucleotides, the CDR3 is TGTGCCAGCCAACCCTCAGGGTCTCAGCCCCAGCATTTT.

In this sample, this clonotype turned up a few times. This chain joins TRBV28 and TRBJ1-5, with D uncertain. V dropped 6 bases and J dropped 3 bases, with 9 bases sitting between them. The CDR3 consists of 13 residues. Germline V gene lookup returns CDR1 MDHEN and CDR2 SYDVKM. The CDR3 here is CASSILLNQPQHF. The CDR3 DNA follows: TGTGCCAGCAGCATCCTACTCAATCAGCCCCAGCATTTT.

The J gene is TRBJ2-7, the V gene TRBV19; 14 bases are a match to TRBD2. The germline CDR1 and CDR2 sequences are LNHDA and SQIVND (reference sequence). J was trimmed by 3 bases and V by 4 bases; bases with no gene match: 8. This CDR3 comprises 17 residues. As DNA, the CDR3 is TGTGCCAGTAGTAAGGCCCCCGGGACTAGCGGGAGCTACGAGCAGTACTTC. As protein: CASSKAPGTSGSYEQYF.

The table lists this clonotype with many counts. V gene TRBV11-2 combines with J gene TRBJ2-3, with TRBD1 identical over 9 bases. Germline V CDR1 and CDR2: SGHAT, FQNNGV. The CDR3 length is 15 residues. V shed 2 bases and J 14 bases; nucleotides not matched to a gene: 14. CDR3 bases: TGTGCCAGCAGCTTATCCCGACAGGGGGGGAGGGAGAGGTATTTT. Its protein is CASSLSRQGGRERYF.

The chain couples TRBV7-6 to TRBJ2-2; D perhaps matches TRBD2 (5 bases). The CDR3 has 16 residues. The germline V gene has CDR1 SGHVS and CDR2 FNYEAQ. Trimming removed 1 base from V and 1 base from J, with 10 bases in between. In DNA form, the CDR3 reads TGTGCCAGCAGCTTAGGAGGGTTAGGGAACACCGGGGAGCTGTTTTTT. Its translation: CASSLGGLGNTGELFF.

This clonotype appeared a few times. The rearrangement joins TRBV5-1 to TRBJ2-2; D perhaps matches TRBD2 (5 bases). Trimming stripped 1 base from V and 4 bases from J, with 14 bases between. This CDR3 has 16 amino acids. The germline CDR1 and CDR2 sequences are SGHRS and YFSETQ. CDR3 sequence (DNA): TGCGCCAGCAGCTTGTTCGGTGGGAGCATCACCGGGGAGCTGTTTTTT. It yields the protein CASSLFGGSITGELFF.